These 26 T cell receptor beta chains were all obtained from the same sample, sequenced in a study of T cells in Graves' hyperthyroidism and ophthalmopathy. Researchers took RNA transcripts and amplified the TCR beta CDR3 regions from them. In the first-round RT-PCR of the TCR CDR3, the HTBI primer set was used. MiXCR was run by TCRdb on the multiplex PCR reads, yielding one entry per CDR3 protein. The sample contains 450,000 to 600,000 distinct CDR3 sequences, around 15% of which appear only once. Sequenced material: blood. These receptors came from a woman in her thirties or forties with Graves' hyperthyroidism.

Ten or more counts support this clonotype. The CDR3 DNA reads TGTGCCAGCAGTTCACCTCCTGCGCCCCAGCATTTT. The encoded protein is CASSSPPAPQHF. This chain uses TRBV28 with TRBJ1-5; D uncertain. Germline V gives CDR1 MDHEN, CDR2 SYDVKM. The length of the CDR3 is 12 residues. V was clipped by 4 bases and J by 9 bases, with 10 bases between them.

This clonotype was recorded a few times. This chain uses TRBV7-2 with TRBJ2-6; D is possibly TRBD1 (6 bases). This CDR3 contains 17 residues. Trimming left V 7 bases short and J 0 bases short, with 16 bases between. Per germline, CDR1 SGHTA and CDR2 FQGNSA. The CDR3 reads CASTLYQGNSGANVLTF. The CDR3 region has the DNA TGTGCCAGCACCCTATATCAGGGGAACTCTGGGGCCAACGTCCTGACTTTC. Based on the CDR3 plus reference TRBV7-2 and TRBJ2-6, the full variable domain is GAGVSQSPSNKVTEKGKDVELRCDPISGHTALYWYRQSLGQGLEFLIYFQGNSAPDKSGLPSDRFSAERTGGSVSTLTIQRTQQEDSAVYLCASTLYQGNSGANVLTFGAGSRLTVL.

This clonotype was recorded at least ten times. The V call is TRBV6-1, the J call TRBJ2-2; D is undetermined. The CDR3 sequence is 15 residues long. The V gene's germline CDR1 is MNHNS and CDR2 SASEGT. V was trimmed by 2 bases and J by 5 bases, leaving 12 bases between them. The DNA of the CDR3 is TGTGCCAGCAGTGAAAACGATGTGGAAACCGGGGAGCTGTTTTTT. Translated, it gives CASSENDVETGELFF.

The J gene is TRBJ2-2, the V gene TRBV5-1; a possible D gene is TRBD1 (6 bases). This CDR3 spans 17 amino acids. CDR1 SGHRS and CDR2 YFSETQ come from the germline V gene. V gave up 5 bases and J gave up 0 bases, with 17 bases separating them. CDR3 sequence (DNA): TGCGCCAGCAGGGGGGCAGGTTGGGGAACGAACACCGGGGAGCTGTTTTTT. It is translated as CASRGAGWGTNTGELFF.

This clonotype was seen a few times. This chain links TRBV12-3 or TRBV12-4 with TRBJ1-3; D remains unclear. CDR3 length: 12 amino acids. With 8 bases removed from V and 0 bases from J, the gap between germline ends came to 5 bases. The CDR3 spells CASGVSGNTIYF. The CDR3 DNA reads TGTGCCAGCGGAGTCTCTGGAAACACCATATATTTT.

There are a few counts of this clonotype. The CDR3 coding sequence is TGCGCCAGCAGCCAAGGTTTCGGGACAAAATTCCAAGAGACCCAGTACTTC. It specifies CASSQGFGTKFQETQYF. V is TRBV4-1 and J is TRBJ2-5, with D maybe TRBD1 (6 bases). V lost 1 base, J lost 1 base, and 16 bases lay in between. Germline loops: CDR1 MGHRA, CDR2 YSYEKL. This CDR3 is built from 17 residues.

This clonotype appeared many times. This chain connects TRBV20-1 to TRBJ1-2, with TRBD1 as a possible D gene (5 bases). Germline CDR1 is DFQATT and CDR2 is SNEGSKA (reference sequence). The CDR3 consists of 12 residues. Trimming stripped 6 bases from V and 2 bases from J, with 10 bases between. The CDR3 DNA reads as TGCAGTGCCGCGACAGTAAACTATGGCTACACCTTC. Protein sequence: CSAATVNYGYTF.

This rearrangement joins TRBV18 to TRBJ2-2, with a tentative D call TRBD1 (5 bases). The CDR3 is 16 amino acids. Trimming cost V 2 bases and J 0 bases, with 10 bases left between them. Germline V gene data show CDR1 as KGHSH and CDR2 as LQKENI. The CDR3 reads CASSPRGASNTGELFF. CDR3 nucleotides: TGTGCCAGCTCACCAAGGGGCGCCTCGAACACCGGGGAGCTGTTTTTT.

V is TRBV20-1 and J is TRBJ2-5, with 8 bases fitting TRBD1. The V gene end was trimmed by 6 bases and the J gene end by 3 bases; junction bases not matched to a gene: 9. Germline CDR1 is DFQATT and CDR2 is SNEGSKA (reference sequence). The CDR3 sequence is 14 residues long. The CDR3 reads CSALPGQVKETQYF. CDR3 sequence (DNA): TGCAGTGCGCTTCCGGGACAGGTGAAAGAGACCCAGTACTTC.

The V and J genes are TRBV4-1 and TRBJ2-7; D possibly uses TRBD1 or TRBD2 (5 bases each). This CDR3 spans 16 amino acids. The germline V gene has CDR1 MGHRA and CDR2 YSYEKL. Deletions cut 1 base from V and 3 bases from J, with 16 bases between. The CDR3 loop is CASSQAFRDDLYEQYF. For the CDR3, the DNA is TGCGCCAGCAGCCAAGCCTTCCGGGACGATCTCTACGAGCAGTACTTC.

This clonotype was seen at least ten times. V usage is TRBV30 and J usage is TRBJ2-5; 8 nucleotides agree with TRBD1. The trim removed 0 bases at V and 5 bases at J, leaving 11 bases unmatched. The CDR3 runs 16 residues. Germline assignment: CDR1 GTSNPN and CDR2 SVGIG (reference sequence). CDR3 region: CAWSVRTGGRYETQYF. In nucleotides, the CDR3 is TGTGCCTGGAGTGTACGTACAGGGGGGAGGTATGAGACCCAGTACTTC.

This clonotype was detected many times. The chain joins TRBV6-2 or TRBV6-3 to TRBJ2-5; 8 nucleotides align to TRBD1. The CDR3 is made up of 14 amino acids. With 5 bases clipped from V and 4 bases from J, the junction kept 6 bases outside the gene matches. Per germline, CDR1 MNHEY and CDR2 SVGEGT. The CDR3 nucleotides are TGTGCCAGCAGTCGACAGGGGTATGGAGAGACCCAGTACTTC. Its translation is CASSRQGYGETQYF.

V is TRBV6-1 and J is TRBJ2-3, with no clear D. The germline gives CDR1 MNHNS, CDR2 SASEGT. V was clipped by 6 bases and J by 1 base, with 14 bases between them. This CDR3 is built from 15 residues. DNA for the CDR3: TGTGCCAGCAGGCGGAATCACCTGGGCACAGATACGCAGTATTTT. Protein product: CASRRNHLGTDTQYF.

This clonotype was observed a handful of times. This chain connects TRBV2 to TRBJ2-7; 12 bases map to TRBD2. CDR1 is SNHLY and CDR2 is FYNNEI in the germline V gene. V was pared by 2 bases and J by 1 base, with 3 bases of the junction left unmatched. This CDR3 is 16 amino acids long. The CDR3 DNA reads as TGTGCCAGCAGTGAAATGACTAGCGGGAGTTCCTACGAGCAGTACTTC. Protein sequence: CASSEMTSGSSYEQYF.

This clonotype was detected ten times or more. The chain combines TRBV20-1 with TRBJ2-5, with 14 bases lining up with TRBD2. CDR1 DFQATT and CDR2 SNEGSKA come from the germline V gene (reference sequence). The CDR3 covers 17 residues. After removal of 6 bases from V and 2 bases from J, the junction contained 11 bases not matched to a gene. This chain's CDR3 is CSATPGTSGSLQETQYF. CDR3 nucleotide sequence: TGCAGTGCCACACCAGGGACTAGCGGGAGCTTGCAAGAGACCCAGTACTTC.

The chain carries TRBV15 and TRBJ2-5, with a possible D match to TRBD1 (6 bases). Germline V gene lookup returns CDR1 LNHNV and CDR2 YYDKDF (reference sequence). The CDR3 has 15 residues. V was shortened by 3 bases and J by 1 base, with 12 bases between the two germline ends. This chain's CDR3 is CATSRARDIQETQYF. For the CDR3, the DNA is TGTGCCACCAGCAGGGCTCGGGACATCCAAGAGACCCAGTACTTC.

The sample holds many counts of this clonotype. The chain combines TRBV11-2 with TRBJ2-3, with 11 bases matching TRBD2. The J segment lost 2 bases and the V segment lost 3 bases, leaving 7 bases of the junction unmatched. Germline assignment: CDR1 SGHAT and CDR2 FQNNGV. The CDR3 has 17 amino acids. The CDR3 coding sequence is TGTGCCAGCAGCTTCCTCCCGGGACTAGCGGACACAGATACGCAGTATTTT. This sequence encodes CASSFLPGLADTDTQYF.

There are many counts of this clonotype. The chain uses TRBV18 and TRBJ2-7, with unresolved D. The germline CDR1 and CDR2 sequences are KGHSH and LQKENI. The CDR3 is 12 residues long. V was trimmed by 3 bases and J by 5 bases, leaving 8 bases between them. In nucleotides, the CDR3 is TGTGCCAGCTCACCTTACGCGGACGAGCAGTACTTC. Translation gives CASSPYADEQYF. Full variable domain (missing parts from reference TRBV18 and TRBJ2-7): NAGVMQNPRHLVRRRGQEARLRCSPMKGHSHVYWYRQLPEEGLKFMVYLQKENIIDESGMPKERFSAEFPKEGPSILRIQQVVRGDSAAYFCASSPYADEQYFGPGTRLTVT.

This clonotype was counted a few times. The chain joins TRBV7-9 to TRBJ2-2; 11 bases are a match to TRBD2. The CDR3 is made up of 16 amino acids. The V segment lost 5 bases and the J segment 0 bases; nucleotides outside the gene matches: 2. The germline CDR1 and CDR2 sequences are SEHNR and FQNEAQ (reference sequence). The CDR3 bases are TGTGCCAGCAGCCCGACTAGCGGGGCGAACACCGGGGAGCTGTTTTTT. This translates into CASSPTSGANTGELFF.

Details on this clonotype: A read error is possible here, since a much larger clone lies one base away. J is TRBJ2-5 and V is TRBV5-1, with D unclear. Trimming pared 3 bases from V and 3 bases from J, leaving 15 bases between. Germline values: CDR1 SGHRS, CDR2 YFSETQ. This CDR3 is 15 amino acids long. This CDR3 is CASSSGGPKEETQYF. In nucleotides, the CDR3 is TGCGCCAGCAGCTCAGGCGGCCCGAAAGAAGAGACCCAGTACTTC.

This clonotype has only a few counts. A much larger clone differs by one base, so this may be a read error. The chain links TRBV2 to TRBJ2-2; 7 nucleotides agree with TRBD1. CDR3 length equals 15 residues. Germline CDR1 and CDR2: SNHLY and FYNNEI. CDR3: CASSGGQANAGELFF. CDR3 bases: TGTGCCAGCAGTGGAGGACAGGCGAACGCCGGGGAGCTGTTTTTT. Supplemented by reference TRBV2 and TRBJ2-2, the full variable domain reads EPEVTQTPSHQVTQMGQEVILRCVPISNHLYFYWYRQILGQKVEFLVSFYNNEISEKSEIFDDQFSVERPDGSNFTLKIRSTKLEDSAMYFCASSGGQANAGELFFGEGSRLTVL.

There are many counts of this clonotype. The gene calls are TRBV5-1 and TRBJ1-2; possibly TRBD1 for D (6 bases). The CDR3 has 13 residues. Trimming removed 4 bases from V and 4 bases from J, with 11 bases in between. Germline assignment: CDR1 SGHRS and CDR2 YFSETQ. This chain's CDR3 is CASSPGTSYGYTF. CDR3 bases: TGCGCCAGCAGCCCCGGGACATCCTATGGCTACACCTTC. The full variable domain, rest sourced from reference TRBV5-1 and TRBJ1-2, is KAGVTQTPRYLIKTRGQQVTLSCSPISGHRSVSWYQQTPGQGLQFLFEYFSETQRNKGNFPGRFSGRQFSNSRSEMNVSTLELGDSALYLCASSPGTSYGYTFGSGTRLTVV.

This clonotype has ten or more counts. The chain combines TRBV11-2 with TRBJ2-5, with a possible D match to TRBD1 (6 bases). The CDR3 has 13 residues. Germline CDR1 SGHAT, CDR2 FQNNGV. The germline V and J ends were trimmed by 6 bases and 1 base, with 9 bases remaining between them. The CDR3 sequence is CASRQGFQETQYF. In DNA, the CDR3 is TGTGCCAGCAGACAGGGATTCCAAGAGACCCAGTACTTC.

Many counts were recorded for this clonotype. The rearrangement joins TRBV2 to TRBJ1-6, with D uncertain. CDR3 length: 17 residues. Germline V CDR1 and CDR2: SNHLY, FYNNEI. V gave up 2 bases and J gave up 0 bases, with 11 bases separating them. The CDR3 DNA reads TGTGCCAGCAGTGAATGGTCGGCGAGCTCCTATAATTCACCCCTCCACTTT. It encodes CASSEWSASSYNSPLHF. Looking up the rest from reference TRBV2 and TRBJ1-6 gives the full variable domain: EPEVTQTPSHQVTQMGQEVILRCVPISNHLYFYWYRQILGQKVEFLVSFYNNEISEKSEIFDDQFSVERPDGSNFTLKIRSTKLEDSAMYFCASSEWSASSYNSPLHFGNGTRLTVT.

This clonotype was recorded a few times. V and J are TRBV7-3 and TRBJ2-2; D uncertain. The CDR3 is 15 amino acids. V was clipped by 2 bases and J by 1 base, with 8 bases between them. Germline loops: CDR1 SGHTA, CDR2 FQGTGA. Here the CDR3 DNA reads TGTGCCAGCAGCTTACTTGGTAGGAACACCGGGGAGCTGTTTTTT. Translated, it gives CASSLLGRNTGELFF.

This clonotype has more than one count but fewer than ten. V gene TRBV6-1 combines with J gene TRBJ2-7; 9 bases line up with TRBD1. J gave up 3 bases and V 6 bases, and 3 bases lay outside the gene matches. Germline lookup yields CDR1 MNHNS and CDR2 SASEGT. CDR3 length: 13 amino acids. The CDR3, as DNA: TGTGCCAGCAGGGAGGGACAGGGCTACGAGCAGTACTTC. It encodes CASREGQGYEQYF.